The 4 T cell receptor beta chains below were found in one sample sequenced in a study of response to subunit inactivated influenza vaccine. In TCRdb, the RT-PCR reads were re-called with MiXCR into one record per CDR3 protein. The profile covers around 250,000 distinct CDR3 sequences, with less than 15% appearing a single time and under 10% taken by the ten largest. The source material was non-naive T cells sorted from PBMCs, sampled 14 days before vaccination. The receptor source for this set is a man between 50 and 59 years old who received an inactivated influenza vaccine.

The rearrangement links TRBV28 to TRBJ2-7; 10 bases fit TRBD1. Trimming removed 7 bases from V and 6 bases from J; junction bases left unmatched: 6. Looked up from germline, CDR1 is MDHEN and CDR2 is SYDVKM. CDR3 length equals 13 residues. The CDR3 reads CASTRQGATEQYF. The CDR3 DNA follows: TGTGCCAGCACCCGACAGGGGGCAACCGAGCAGTACTTC.

This clonotype was seen a few times. The chain couples TRBV20-1 to TRBJ2-3; TRBD2 matches 13 bases. The CDR3 consists of 16 residues. Trimming cost V 3 bases and J 3 bases; bases outside gene matches: 6. Germline-derived CDR1 and CDR2 are DFQATT and SNEGSKA (reference sequence). CDR3 bases: TGCAGTGCTAGCCCGGGACTAGCGGGAATGACAGATACGCAGTATTTT. It yields the protein CSASPGLAGMTDTQYF.

This clonotype was observed a few times. The chain is built from TRBV20-1 and TRBJ1-5; TRBD1 matches 10 bases. The CDR3 runs 17 residues. Germline V gene data show CDR1 as DFQATT and CDR2 as SNEGSKA (reference sequence). Trimming cost V 0 bases and J 6 bases; bases outside gene matches: 11. For the CDR3, the DNA is TGCAGTGCTAGAGAGGGGACAGGGGACCGAAGGAGTCAGCCCCAGCATTTT. The encoded protein is CSAREGTGDRRSQPQHF.

This clonotype turned up a few times. The rearrangement uses TRBV12-3 or TRBV12-4 and TRBJ2-7, with D perhaps matching TRBD1 or TRBD2 (5 bases each). This CDR3 has 16 amino acids. V was trimmed by 4 bases and J by 2 bases, leaving 18 bases between them. The CDR3 here is CASSSTRGRATYEQYF. As DNA, the CDR3 is TGTGCCAGCAGTTCAACTAGGGGCCGAGCAACCTACGAGCAGTACTTC.